The clone carrying this T cell receptor beta chain was picked up many times. Both TCR beta VDJ combination and CDR3 sequence profiling were carried out. Genomic DNA was the template for this profiling. TCRdb independently ran MiXCR on the reads; one entry per CDR3 protein. The sample carries some 210,000 distinct CDR3 sequences, over 60% recorded once. Germline-derived CDR1 and CDR2 are SEHNR and FQNEAQ (reference sequence). The CDR3 consists of 14 residues. Germline trimming cut 5 bases from V and 1 base from J; bases unmatched to any gene: 2. The data are from a study of CD8+CD57+ T cells in acquired aplastic anemia.

The V gene is TRBV7-9, the J gene TRBJ1-1; 9 bases align to TRBD1. This sequence originates from a human donor in good health. Source material: sorted CD4+, CD8+, or CD8+CD57+ T cells (not recorded which) from PBMCs. The CDR3 sequence is CASSEGQGNTEAFF. The CDR3 DNA is TGTGCCAGCAGCGAGGGACAGGGGAACACTGAAGCTTTCTTT.